A single sample is the source of the 30 T cell receptor beta chains below, sequenced in a study of beta chain features in type 1 diabetes. Expressed TCRB transcripts were sequenced because the isolated RNA had all been reverse transcribed beforehand. The method was immunoSEQ multiplex PCR; TCRdb's version includes in-frame clones alone and lacks a portion of them. The sample consists of 150,000 or so clones, 7% to 10% of them appearing once. The sample consisted of central memory CD4+ T cells from blood. These receptors all come from a man aged 18 to 29 in good health.

The chain uses TRBV5-4 and TRBJ1-5, with 8 bases that match TRBD1. This CDR3 is 14 amino acids long. From germline, CDR1 is SGHNT and CDR2 YYREEE (reference sequence). The V segment lost 3 bases and the J segment 2 bases; nucleotides outside the gene matches: 1. CDR3 sequence: CASSSQGGNQPQHF. For the CDR3, the DNA is TGTGCCAGCAGCTCACAGGGGGGCAATCAGCCCCAGCATTTT.

This clone has a handful of counts. This rearrangement joins TRBV5-4 to TRBJ1-4, with a possible D match to TRBD1 (5 bases). Trimming shortened V by 7 bases and J by 5 bases, and 15 bases separated the two germline ends. The CDR3 is 14 residues long. Germline V gene lookup returns CDR1 SGHNT and CDR2 YYREEE (reference sequence). DNA of the CDR3: TGTGCCAGCGGGCGGGGCCAGGGAAATGAAAAACTGTTTTTT. It yields the protein CASGRGQGNEKLFF.

The genes are TRBV6-5 and TRBJ1-3; the match to TRBD1 covers 7 bases. The CDR3 is made up of 14 amino acids. CDR1 MNHEY and CDR2 SVGAGI come from the germline V gene. V lost 6 bases to trimming and J lost 2 bases; unmatched junction nucleotides: 4. The CDR3 here is CASRRQGTGNTIYF. The CDR3 DNA reads as TGTGCCAGCAGACGACAGGGAACTGGAAACACCATATATTTT.

This clone has only a few counts. This sequence joins TRBV30 and TRBJ1-3; 7 bases line up with TRBD1. Germline V lookup: CDR1 GTSNPN, CDR2 SVGIG (reference sequence). CDR3 length equals 14 residues. V lost 4 bases, J lost 4 bases, and 7 bases stayed unmatched. The CDR3 sequence: CAWKLTGSGNTIYF. Here the CDR3 DNA reads TGTGCCTGGAAGCTGACAGGGTCAGGAAACACCATATATTTT.

This clone has more than one count but fewer than ten. As DNA, the CDR3 is TGTGCCAGCAGCAGAAGACAGGGCACCTACGAGCAGTACTTC. This gives the protein CASSRRQGTYEQYF. The V call is TRBV7-2, the J call TRBJ2-7, with 7 bases matching TRBD1. Per the germline V gene, CDR1 is SGHTA and CDR2 is FQGNSA. CDR3 length: 14 residues. The V segment lost 5 bases and the J segment 2 bases; nucleotides outside the gene matches: 6.

V usage is TRBV4-1 and J usage is TRBJ2-1, with D perhaps matching TRBD1 (6 bases). This CDR3 is built from 16 residues. Germline-derived CDR1 and CDR2 are MGHRA and YSYEKL. Trimming stripped 2 bases from V and 2 bases from J, with 13 bases between. The CDR3 DNA reads as TGCGCCAGCAGCCAAAATTTGGCAGGGGCCTACAATGAGCAGTTCTTC. Its protein product is CASSQNLAGAYNEQFF.

This sequence joins TRBV2 and TRBJ1-6; 9 bases fit TRBD1. This CDR3 region has 17 residues. Germline loops: CDR1 SNHLY, CDR2 FYNNEI. V trimming: 6 bases; J trimming: 1 base; junction bases outside the gene matches: 7. The CDR3 DNA sequence: TGTGCCAGCAGCGGCGACAGGGGGTTTTCCTATAATTCACCCCTCCACTTT. Translation gives CASSGDRGFSYNSPLHF.

This clone was seen only a few times. The J gene is TRBJ2-1, the V gene TRBV7-2; 9 bases are shared with TRBD2. The CDR3 is 15 amino acids. The germline V gene has CDR1 SGHTA and CDR2 FQGNSA. V lost 3 bases and J lost 2; bases outside the gene matches: 2. The CDR3 protein is CASSFGGGAYNEQFF. CDR3 coding DNA: TGTGCCAGCAGCTTCGGCGGGGGGGCCTACAATGAGCAGTTCTTC.

The DNA for the CDR3 is TGTGCCAGCAGCTTTCCGGGACAGGGTCGCACCGGGGAGCTGTTTTTT. The encoded protein is CASSFPGQGRTGELFF. The V call is TRBV7-2, the J call TRBJ2-2, with 9 positions matching TRBD1. Trimming removed 3 bases from V and 4 bases from J; junction bases left unmatched: 6. Germline-derived CDR1 and CDR2 are SGHTA and FQGNSA. The CDR3 covers 16 residues.

This clone was detected only a few times. The chain has TRBV28 and TRBJ1-2; 7 nucleotides match TRBD1. CDR3 length: 13 residues. J was trimmed by 0 bases and V by 8 bases; bases with no gene match: 3. Germline V gene lookup returns CDR1 MDHEN and CDR2 SYDVKM. In DNA, the CDR3 is TGTGCCAGCGGGACAGTGTCTAACTATGGCTACACCTTC. This encodes CASGTVSNYGYTF.

This clone was observed a handful of times. V and J are TRBV5-1 and TRBJ2-5, with 9 bases that match TRBD2. This CDR3 is built from 15 residues. V dropped 0 bases and J dropped 3; count of bases not matched to a gene: 3. CDR1 and CDR2 (germline): SGHRS, YFSETQ. The CDR3 here is CASSLVSSGEETQYF. The CDR3 DNA is TGCGCCAGCAGCTTGGTTTCTAGCGGGGAAGAGACCCAGTACTTC.

This clone has a handful of counts. The chain recombines TRBV15 with TRBJ1-1; D perhaps matches TRBD1 (5 bases). The CDR3 length is 17 residues. Trimming shortened V by 0 bases and J by 2 bases, and 16 bases separated the two germline ends. Germline assignment: CDR1 LNHNV and CDR2 YYDKDF (reference sequence). Here the CDR3 reads CATSRDLGAGLNTEAFF. The CDR3 nucleotides are TGTGCCACCAGCAGAGATCTAGGGGCAGGGCTCAACACTGAAGCTTTCTTT.

This clone was seen only a few times. V is TRBV6-5 and J is TRBJ2-7, with D perhaps matching TRBD1 (6 bases). Trimming took off 2 bases at V and 2 bases at J, with 13 bases between the two ends. This CDR3 comprises 15 residues. The germline gives CDR1 MNHEY, CDR2 SVGAGI. The CDR3 loop is CASSYDGQPTYEQYF. CDR3 sequence (DNA): TGTGCCAGCAGTTACGACGGACAGCCCACCTACGAGCAGTACTTC.

There are a few counts of this clone. CDR3 nucleotides: TGTGCCAGCAGCGAGAGGGGACTAGCGGGGTTGACTAGCACAGATACGCAGTATTTT. Translating it yields CASSERGLAGLTSTDTQYF. The chain uses TRBV7-6 and TRBJ2-3, with 13 bases fitting TRBD2. Germline CDR1 is SGHVS and CDR2 is FNYEAQ. This CDR3 is 19 amino acids long. J lost 0 bases, V lost 5 bases, and 11 bases had no gene match.

The chain uses TRBV7-8 and TRBJ2-7; maybe TRBD2 (5 bases). Trimming shortened V by 2 bases and J by 1 base, and 15 bases separated the two germline ends. In germline, CDR1 is SGHVS, CDR2 FQNEAQ. This CDR3 comprises 16 residues. CDR3 coding DNA: TGTGCCAGCAGCTTAAGGTCCAGCGGAACGTCCTACGAGCAGTACTTC. Encoded protein: CASSLRSSGTSYEQYF.

The chain carries TRBV6-6 and TRBJ1-5; TRBD1 is a possible D gene (5 bases). V was cut by 8 bases and J by 7 bases, with 18 bases left in between. This CDR3 contains 14 residues. Germline V gene data show CDR1 as MNHNY and CDR2 as SVGAGI (reference sequence). The CDR3 sequence: CASGGATEGQPQHF. In nucleotides, the CDR3 is TGTGCCAGCGGAGGGGCAACAGAAGGACAGCCCCAGCATTTT.

This clone was found a few times. The chain is built from TRBV5-4 and TRBJ2-5; TRBD2 agrees at 9 bases. This CDR3 has 16 residues. From germline, CDR1 is SGHNT and CDR2 YYREEE (reference sequence). V shed 4 bases and J 5 bases; nucleotides not matched to a gene: 12. CDR3 coding DNA: TGTGCCAGCAGCCTCCCACTAGCGGGCCTGGGGGAGACCCAGTACTTC. As protein: CASSLPLAGLGETQYF.

This clone was seen just once. V and J are TRBV14 and TRBJ1-2, with 11 positions matching TRBD1. The CDR3 loop spans 18 amino acids. The V gene end was trimmed by 1 base and the J gene end by 5 bases; junction bases not matched to a gene: 12. Germline-derived CDR1 and CDR2 are SGHDN and FVKESK. The CDR3 sequence: CASSQGHGQGAYLYGYTF. The CDR3 region has the DNA TGTGCCAGCAGCCAAGGACACGGACAGGGGGCTTATTTATATGGCTACACCTTC. The full variable domain, in which reference TRBV14 and TRBJ1-2 provide the parts outside the CDR3, is EAGVTQFPSHSVIEKGQTVTLRCDPISGHDNLYWYRRVMGKEIKFLLHFVKESKQDESGMPNNRFLAERTGGTYSTLKVQPAELEDSGVYFCASSQGHGQGAYLYGYTFGSGTRLTVV.

This clone was picked up a small number of times. The DNA for the CDR3 is TGTGCCAGCAGCTTAAATACAGGGGGCGTCGGCTACACCTTC. It codes for CASSLNTGGVGYTF. The rearrangement uses TRBV7-8 and TRBJ1-2; 9 bases agree with TRBD1. The CDR3 length is 14 residues. The germline gives CDR1 SGHVS, CDR2 FQNEAQ. V gave up 2 bases and J gave up 8 bases; unmatched junction bases: 6.

This clone came up a few times. The CDR3 nucleotides read TGTGCCAGCAGCCTGGACTTGCGGGGGGGCCTTAGAACCGGGGAGCTGTTTTTT. Protein product: CASSLDLRGGLRTGELFF. This rearrangement joins TRBV7-2 to TRBJ2-2, with 9 bases that match TRBD2. Trimming removed 5 bases from V and 5 bases from J; junction bases left unmatched: 15. From germline, CDR1 is SGHTA and CDR2 FQGNSA. CDR3 length: 18 amino acids.

The J gene is TRBJ2-7, the V gene TRBV5-1; weak D call: TRBD1 (6 bases). Germline lookup yields CDR1 SGHRS and CDR2 YFSETQ. The CDR3 is 15 amino acids. The germline V and J ends were trimmed by 4 bases and 3 bases, with 17 bases remaining between them. DNA for the CDR3: TGCGCCAGCAGCCGGAGACAGGATGCCCTCTACGAGCAGTACTTC. The encoded protein is CASSRRQDALYEQYF.

The chain joins TRBV7-2 to TRBJ2-3; maybe TRBD2 (6 bases). The CDR3 length is 15 residues. Germline-derived CDR1 and CDR2 are SGHTA and FQGNSA. V was cut by 6 bases and J by 8 bases, with 21 bases left in between. The CDR3 here is CASSPSTGVSGTQYF. The CDR3 region has the DNA TGTGCCAGCAGTCCGTCTACGGGGGTGTCAGGTACGCAGTATTTT.

This clone was detected a few times. The rearrangement uses TRBV5-6 and TRBJ1-4; D uncertain. Germline CDR1 SGHDT, CDR2 YYEEEE. V lost 0 bases and J 5 bases, leaving 14 bases between the germline ends. The CDR3 has 16 amino acids. The CDR3 loop is CASSLARRSPNEKLFF. As DNA, the CDR3 is TGTGCCAGCAGCTTGGCCAGGAGGAGTCCCAATGAAAAACTGTTTTTT.

The V gene is TRBV7-9, the J gene TRBJ1-2, with D possibly being TRBD1 (6 bases). V was cut by 5 bases and J by 4 bases, with 11 bases left in between. Germline V lookup: CDR1 SEHNR, CDR2 FQNEAQ (reference sequence). This CDR3 comprises 13 residues. The CDR3 sequence: CASSGGGLYGYTF. CDR3 nucleotides: TGTGCCAGCAGCGGGGGGGGCCTCTATGGCTACACCTTC.

This clone was observed many times. This sequence joins TRBV7-2 and TRBJ2-7, with D perhaps matching TRBD2 (6 bases). This CDR3 has 12 amino acids. Trimming took off 5 bases at V and 5 bases at J, with 10 bases between the two ends. Germline loops: CDR1 SGHTA, CDR2 FQGNSA. CDR3 DNA: TGTGCCAGCAGCCCGGAGGGGAACGAGCAGTACTTC. It codes for CASSPEGNEQYF.

The chain has TRBV7-2 and TRBJ1-6; D gene uncertain. The ends were cut back, 5 bases at V and 10 bases at J, with 15 bases in the middle. Germline V gives CDR1 SGHTA, CDR2 FQGNSA. CDR3 length: 14 residues. CDR3 amino acids: CASSPLVEQSPLHF. The DNA for the CDR3 is TGTGCCAGCAGCCCCCTGGTCGAACAATCACCCCTCCACTTT.

This clone was counted a few times. The rearrangement uses TRBV7-8 and TRBJ2-5, with 13 bases aligning to TRBD2. With V trimmed by 4 bases and J by 6 bases, 8 bases remained unmatched. There are 16 residues in the CDR3. Germline loops: CDR1 SGHVS, CDR2 FQNEAQ. DNA of the CDR3: TGTGCCAGCAGCTCGCGACTAGCGGGGGGTGTAAAGACCCAGTACTTC. Translation: CASSSRLAGGVKTQYF. The whole variable domain, filled in from reference TRBV7-8 and TRBJ2-5, reads GAGVSQSPRYKVAKRGQDVALRCDPISGHVSLFWYQQALGQGPEFLTYFQNEAQLDKSGLPSDRFFAERPEGSVSTLKIQRTQQEDSAVYLCASSSRLAGGVKTQYFGPGTRLLVL.

The chain is built from TRBV18 and TRBJ1-1, with TRBD1 matching over 8 bases. V shed 3 bases, J shed 10 bases, and the junction held 4 bases outside the gene matches. CDR1 is KGHSH, CDR2 LQKENI, per germline. CDR3 length: 12 residues. The DNA of the CDR3 is TGTGCCAGCTCACCTCAGGGGGCTGCAGCTTTCTTT. Amino acids: CASSPQGAAAFF.

V and J are TRBV6-6 and TRBJ2-5; no clear D. Trimming took off 7 bases at V and 5 bases at J, with 14 bases between the two ends. Germline V gene lookup returns CDR1 MNHNY and CDR2 SVGAGI (reference sequence). The CDR3 consists of 13 residues. CDR3 region: CASTPIYRETQYF. The CDR3 DNA reads TGTGCCAGCACCCCCATCTATCGGGAGACCCAGTACTTC.

The chain links TRBV9 to TRBJ2-3, with TRBD1 matching 7 bases. With 4 bases clipped from V and 2 bases from J, the junction kept 10 bases outside the gene matches. The V gene's germline CDR1 is SGDLS and CDR2 YYNGEE. This CDR3 is 16 amino acids long. CDR3 bases: TGTGCCAGCAGCTTACGAGGACAGGCGCTCACAGATACGCAGTATTTT. Amino acids: CASSLRGQALTDTQYF.